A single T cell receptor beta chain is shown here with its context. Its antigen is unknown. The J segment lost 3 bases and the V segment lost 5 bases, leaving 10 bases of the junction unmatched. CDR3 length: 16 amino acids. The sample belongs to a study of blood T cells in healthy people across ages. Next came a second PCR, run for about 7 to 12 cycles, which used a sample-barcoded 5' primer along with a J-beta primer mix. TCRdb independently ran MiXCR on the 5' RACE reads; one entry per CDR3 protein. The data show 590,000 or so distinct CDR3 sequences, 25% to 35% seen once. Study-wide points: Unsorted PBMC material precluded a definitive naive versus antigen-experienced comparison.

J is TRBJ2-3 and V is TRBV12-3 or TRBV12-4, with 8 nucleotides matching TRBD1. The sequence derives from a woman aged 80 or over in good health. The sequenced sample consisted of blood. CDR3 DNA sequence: TGTGCCAGCAGTCCTAGACAGGGGAGTATAACAGATACGCAGTATTTT. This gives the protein CASSPRQGSITDTQYF.